A single sample gave rise to the 19 T cell receptor beta chains below, sequenced in a study of blood T cell repertoires in COVID-19. TCRdb keeps only in-frame clones here, not all; method: immunoSEQ multiplex PCR. Of about 150,000 clones detected, approximately 86% appear once; the ten largest clones hold over 4%. Sequencing input: PBMCs or T cells enriched from blood (not recorded which). These receptors originate from a middle-aged woman who had been exposed to COVID-19.

The chain carries TRBV19 and TRBJ1-1; TRBD1 aligns across 8 bases. This CDR3 region has 14 residues. Germline CDR1 reads LNHDA; CDR2 reads SQIVND (reference sequence). The J segment lost 6 bases and the V segment lost 9 bases, leaving 12 bases of the junction unmatched. The CDR3 nucleotides read TGTGCCAGCCCCCCCCAGGGGGCCGGGGCTGAAGCTTTCTTT. Translated, it gives CASPPQGAGAEAFF.

The chain has TRBV7-2 and TRBJ1-4; perhaps TRBD1 as D (6 bases). Germline-derived CDR1 and CDR2 are SGHTA and FQGNSA. Trimming took 6 bases from V and 0 from J, leaving 11 bases between them. CDR3 size: 15 residues. CDR3 sequence (DNA): TGTGCCAGCAGTATAAGGGGGACAACTAATGAAAAACTGTTTTTT. This gives the protein CASSIRGTTNEKLFF.

The rearrangement joins TRBV10-3 to TRBJ2-1, with 10 bases fitting TRBD1. There are 14 residues in the CDR3. The V gene end was trimmed by 5 bases and the J gene end by 7 bases; junction bases not matched to a gene: 5. Germline V gene sequence: CDR1 ENHRY, CDR2 SYGVKD. The CDR3 loop is CAISPGQGQNEQFF. The CDR3 nucleotides are TGTGCCATCAGTCCGGGACAGGGGCAAAATGAGCAGTTCTTC.

The V call is TRBV9, the J call TRBJ1-1; D is ambiguous. The CDR3 covers 13 residues. Germline V gene sequence: CDR1 SGDLS, CDR2 YYNGEE. Trimming removed 0 bases at V and 2 bases at J, with 5 bases between. CDR3 region: CASSVDSNTEAFF. CDR3 in DNA: TGTGCCAGCAGCGTAGACAGTAACACTGAAGCTTTCTTT. The variable domain in full, completed from reference TRBV9 and TRBJ1-1, reads DSGVTQTPKHLITATGQRVTLRCSPRSGDLSVYWYQQSLDQGLQFLIQYYNGEERAKGNILERFSAQQFPDLHSELNLSSLELGDSALYFCASSVDSNTEAFFGQGTRLTVV.

This clone was picked up one time. The rearrangement links TRBV19 to TRBJ1-5; 9 bases line up with TRBD1. CDR3 length: 15 amino acids. CDR1 and CDR2 from the germline V gene are LNHDA and SQIVND (reference sequence). Trimming cost V 5 bases and J 2 bases; bases outside gene matches: 4. The CDR3 nucleotides are TGTGCCAGTAGTGCGGGACAGGGCGGCAATCAGCCCCAGCATTTT. As protein: CASSAGQGGNQPQHF. The full variable domain, in which reference TRBV19 and TRBJ1-5 provide the parts outside the CDR3, is DGGITQSPKYLFRKEGQNVTLSCEQNLNHDAMYWYRQDPGQGLRLIYYSQIVNDFQKGDIAEGYSVSREKKESFPLTVTSAQKNPTAFYLCASSAGQGGNQPQHFGDGTRLSIL.

CDR3 region: CASSESVQGQQFF. In DNA form, the CDR3 reads TGCGCCAGCAGTGAGTCAGTACAGGGCCAGCAGTTCTTC. V and J are TRBV10-1 and TRBJ2-1, with a weak D call TRBD1 (6 bases). The CDR3 totals 13 residues. V lost 0 bases and J lost 11, with 11 bases in between. Per germline, CDR1 WNHNN and CDR2 SYGVQD (reference sequence).

The chain has TRBV2 and TRBJ2-7; D call uncertain. Between the trimmed V and J ends, which lost 5 bases and 5 bases, there was a span of 7 bases. The germline V gene encodes CDR1 SNHLY and CDR2 FYNNEI. The CDR3 totals 11 residues. The CDR3 coding sequence is TGTGCCAGCAGTTCCCTCCACGAGCAGTACTTC. It encodes CASSSLHEQYF.

This sequence joins TRBV29-1 and TRBJ1-1, with 8 bases fitting TRBD1. The germline gives CDR1 SQVTM, CDR2 ANQGSEA. The ends lost 7 bases at V and 8 bases at J; junction bases unmatched: 9. The CDR3 totals 12 residues. The CDR3 DNA reads as TGCAGCGCCCTAAGACAGGGGATAGAAGCTTTCTTT. Translated, it gives CSALRQGIEAFF.

The genes are TRBV4-3 and TRBJ1-1; 12 nucleotides align to TRBD1. J was trimmed by 2 bases and V by 3 bases; bases with no gene match: 10. There are 18 residues in the CDR3. From germline, CDR1 is LGHNA and CDR2 YSLEER. The CDR3 spells CASSQPSRDRGLNTEAFF. CDR3 bases: TGCGCCAGCAGCCAGCCCTCCCGGGACAGGGGGCTTAACACTGAAGCTTTCTTT.

This chain joins TRBV14 and TRBJ2-3; no firm D call. The CDR3 extends over 15 amino acids. Germline lookup yields CDR1 SGHDN and CDR2 FVKESK. Between the trimmed V and J ends, which lost 4 bases and 2 bases, there was a span of 13 bases. The CDR3 sequence is CASSLRSGTTDTQYF. The DNA for the CDR3 is TGTGCCAGCAGCCTACGGTCAGGTACCACAGATACGCAGTATTTT.

The V call is TRBV11-2, the J call TRBJ2-1; TRBD2 matches at 9 bases. There are 14 residues in the CDR3. Germline trimming cut 5 bases from V and 9 bases from J; bases unmatched to any gene: 8. CDR1 SGHAT and CDR2 FQNNGV come from the germline V gene. In nucleotides, the CDR3 is TGTGCCAGCAGCAGGAGCGGGGGGCCGGGTGAGCAGTTCTTC. Amino acid sequence: CASSRSGGPGEQFF. Full variable domain (rest looked up from reference TRBV11-2 and TRBJ2-1): EAGVAQSPRYKIIEKRQSVAFWCNPISGHATLYWYQQILGQGPKLLIQFQNNGVVDDSQLPKDRFSAERLKGVDSTLKIQPAKLEDSAVYLCASSRSGGPGEQFFGPGTRLTVL.

The chain employs TRBV7-3 and TRBJ1-1, with 8 bases lining up with TRBD1. Per the germline V gene, CDR1 is SGHTA and CDR2 is FQGTGA. The trim removed 5 bases at V and 8 bases at J, leaving 7 bases unmatched. There are 13 residues in the CDR3. The chain's CDR3 is CASSLGRDREAFF. The CDR3 bases are TGTGCCAGCAGCCTCGGCCGGGACAGGGAAGCTTTCTTT.

The chain has TRBV6-1 and TRBJ1-3; D might be TRBD1 (6 bases). The V and J ends lost 2 bases and 3 bases respectively, with 8 bases between them. The CDR3 length is 14 residues. The germline V gene encodes CDR1 MNHNS and CDR2 SASEGT. This CDR3 is CASSEQGLGNTIYF. DNA of the CDR3: TGTGCCAGCAGTGAACAGGGGCTTGGAAACACCATATATTTT.

The chain links TRBV6-7 to TRBJ2-4; 7 bases fit TRBD1. TRBV6-7 is identified as an open reading frame with a role that is uncertain. J was trimmed by 0 bases and V by 4 bases; bases with no gene match: 6. The CDR3 contains 16 residues. CDR3 coding DNA: TGTGCCAGCAGTTGGGGACAGACACTAGCCAAAAACATTCAGTACTTC. Its protein product is CASSWGQTLAKNIQYF.

The CDR3 bases are TGCAGTGCTAGTCAATCCCCCGGGACAGGGTTCTACGAGCAGTACTTC. This sequence encodes CSASQSPGTGFYEQYF. The V and J genes are TRBV20-1 and TRBJ2-7; TRBD1 matches 9 bases. Germline CDR1 DFQATT, CDR2 SNEGSKA (reference sequence). The junction had 12 bases not matched to a gene; V was cut back by 3 bases and J by 3 bases. This CDR3 comprises 16 residues.

CDR3 sequence: CASSVASVKNEKLFF. The DNA of the CDR3 is TGTGCCAGCAGCGTAGCTTCGGTGAAAAATGAAAAACTGTTTTTT. This rearrangement joins TRBV9 to TRBJ1-4; no firm D call. Germline V gives CDR1 SGDLS, CDR2 YYNGEE. The length of the CDR3 is 15 residues. Trimming cost V 0 bases and J 5 bases, with 11 bases left between them.

The V gene is TRBV27, the J gene TRBJ2-1, with 7 bases matching TRBD1. The V and J ends lost 5 bases and 5 bases, in that order; junction bases with no gene match: 6. The CDR3 contains 14 residues. Germline V gene sequence: CDR1 MNHEY, CDR2 SMNVEV (reference sequence). CDR3 loop: CASSPRQGHNEQFF. CDR3 bases: TGTGCCAGCAGTCCTAGACAGGGACACAATGAGCAGTTCTTC.

The chain combines TRBV11-3 with TRBJ2-1, with a possible D match to TRBD1 (6 bases). This CDR3 is built from 13 residues. The V end lost 5 bases, the J end lost 11 bases, and 16 bases lay between the germline ends. The V gene's germline CDR1 is SGHNT and CDR2 YENEEA. In DNA, the CDR3 is TGTGCCAGCAGCCTTAACCGGGACACTCAGCAGTTCTTC. It is translated as CASSLNRDTQQFF.

In its sample, this clone was seen once. The genes are TRBV28 and TRBJ1-1, with D perhaps TRBD1 (6 bases). Trimming removed 6 bases at V and 3 bases at J, with 11 bases between. The germline V gene has CDR1 MDHEN and CDR2 SYDVKM. This CDR3 is built from 13 residues. CDR3 region: CASRAGTYTEAFF. The CDR3, as DNA: TGTGCCAGCAGGGCCGGGACATACACTGAAGCTTTCTTT.